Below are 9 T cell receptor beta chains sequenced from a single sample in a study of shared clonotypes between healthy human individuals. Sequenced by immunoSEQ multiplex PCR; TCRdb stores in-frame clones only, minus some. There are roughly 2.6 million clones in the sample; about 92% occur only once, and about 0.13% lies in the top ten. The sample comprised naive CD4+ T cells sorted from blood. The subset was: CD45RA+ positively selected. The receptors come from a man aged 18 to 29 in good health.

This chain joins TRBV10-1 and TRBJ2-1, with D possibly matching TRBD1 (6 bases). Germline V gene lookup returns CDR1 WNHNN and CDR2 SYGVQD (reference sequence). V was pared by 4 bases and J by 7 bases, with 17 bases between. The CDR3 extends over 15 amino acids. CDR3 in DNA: TGCGCCAGCAGTGTCGAAGCAGGGGCGAGGAATGAGCAGTTCTTC. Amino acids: CASSVEAGARNEQFF.

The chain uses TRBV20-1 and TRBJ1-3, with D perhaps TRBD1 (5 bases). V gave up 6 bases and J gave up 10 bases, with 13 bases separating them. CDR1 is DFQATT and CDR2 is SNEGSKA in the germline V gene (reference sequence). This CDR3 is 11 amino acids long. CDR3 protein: CSAGDGQTIYF. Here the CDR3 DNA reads TGCAGTGCGGGGGACGGTCAGACCATATATTTT.

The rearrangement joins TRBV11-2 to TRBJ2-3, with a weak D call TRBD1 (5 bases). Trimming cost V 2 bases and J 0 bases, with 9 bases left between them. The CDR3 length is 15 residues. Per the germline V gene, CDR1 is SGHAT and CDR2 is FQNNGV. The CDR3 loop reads CASSLSTASTDTQYF. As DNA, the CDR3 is TGTGCCAGCAGCTTATCGACAGCAAGCACAGATACGCAGTATTTT.

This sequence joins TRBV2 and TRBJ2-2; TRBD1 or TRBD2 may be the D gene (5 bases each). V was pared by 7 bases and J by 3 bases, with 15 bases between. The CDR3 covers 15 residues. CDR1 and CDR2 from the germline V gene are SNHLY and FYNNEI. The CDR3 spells CASKEGSGYTGELFF. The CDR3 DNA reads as TGTGCCAGCAAAGAGGGGTCCGGTTACACCGGGGAGCTGTTTTTT.

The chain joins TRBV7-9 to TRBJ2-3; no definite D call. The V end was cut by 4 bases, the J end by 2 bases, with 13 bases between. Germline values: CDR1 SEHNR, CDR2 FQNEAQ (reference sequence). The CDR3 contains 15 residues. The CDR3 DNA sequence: TGTGCCAGCAGCTCCCGGATGATAGCCACAGATACGCAGTATTTT. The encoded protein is CASSSRMIATDTQYF.

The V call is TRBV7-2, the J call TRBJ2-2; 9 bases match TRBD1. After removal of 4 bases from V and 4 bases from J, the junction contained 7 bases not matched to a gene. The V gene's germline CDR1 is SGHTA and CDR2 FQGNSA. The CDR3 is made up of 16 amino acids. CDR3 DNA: TGTGCCAGCAGCTCCTTCCGGACAGGGGCCACCGGGGAGCTGTTTTTT. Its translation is CASSSFRTGATGELFF.

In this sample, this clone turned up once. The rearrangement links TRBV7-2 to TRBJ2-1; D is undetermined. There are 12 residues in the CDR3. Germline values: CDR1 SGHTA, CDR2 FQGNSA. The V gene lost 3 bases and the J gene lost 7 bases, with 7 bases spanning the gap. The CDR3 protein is CASSFARNEQFF. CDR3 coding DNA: TGTGCCAGCAGCTTTGCGCGGAATGAGCAGTTCTTC. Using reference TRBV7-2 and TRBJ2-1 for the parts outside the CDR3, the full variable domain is GAGVSQSPSNKVTEKGKDVELRCDPISGHTALYWYRQSLGQGLEFLIYFQGNSAPDKSGLPSDRFSAERTGGSVSTLTIQRTQQEDSAVYLCASSFARNEQFFGPGTRLTVL.

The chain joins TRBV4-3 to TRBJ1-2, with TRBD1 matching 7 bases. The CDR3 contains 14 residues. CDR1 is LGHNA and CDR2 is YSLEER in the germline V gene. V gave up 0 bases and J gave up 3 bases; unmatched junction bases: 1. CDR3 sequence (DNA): TGCGCCAGCAGCCAAGAAACAGGGGACTATGGCTACACCTTC. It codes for CASSQETGDYGYTF.

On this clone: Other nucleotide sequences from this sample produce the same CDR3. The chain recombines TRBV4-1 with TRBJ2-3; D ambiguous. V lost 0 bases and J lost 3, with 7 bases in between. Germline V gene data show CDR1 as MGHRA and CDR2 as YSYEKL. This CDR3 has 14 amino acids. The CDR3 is CASSQDGRTDTQYF. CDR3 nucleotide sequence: TGCGCCAGCAGCCAAGATGGGCGGACAGATACGCAGTATTTT.